Sequencing of this T cell receptor beta chain was carried out in a study of shared clonotypes between healthy human individuals. With 4 bases removed from V and 4 bases from J, the gap between germline ends came to 19 bases. The CDR3 consists of 15 residues. The germline gives CDR1 SQVTM, CDR2 ANQGSEA. This table comes from immunoSEQ multiplex PCR, and its TCRdb copy is limited to in-frame clones, with some not included. The data show about 2 million clones, with roughly 94% seen just once and 1.2% held by the top ten. CD45RO negativity and positive selection for CCR7 defined naive CD8 cells, a population that excluded terminally differentiated effector memory CD45RA+ cells.

This receptor was identified in a man aged 18 to 29 in good health. The chain couples TRBV29-1 to TRBJ1-2; D unclear. The sequencing sample was made of naive CD8+ T cells sorted from blood. CDR3 nucleotide sequence: TGCAGCGTTGTATTGGAGGGCTCCCCCTTCTATGGCTACACCTTC. Translation gives CSVVLEGSPFYGYTF.